Sequencing of this T cell receptor (beta chain) was carried out in a study of T-cell memory formation after mild COVID-19 (dated by TCRdb to the early 2020s). Study-wide context: TCR sequence clusters from the two donors were found to be largely donor specific. In two donors, T-cell clones that expanded and contracted after mild COVID-19 were followed by sequencing TCRalpha and TCRbeta repertoires longitudinally. The cohort comprised two young, previously healthy adult volunteers, one female and one male. General study outcomes and caveats: Some responding clones were found in pre-infection memory, which suggests that pre-existing cross-reactive memory T cells took part in the SARS-CoV-2 response. Contracting CD4+ clones turned up mainly in the CM and EM memory subsets, whereas EMRA was where CD8+ clones were enriched. The second-wave clones that peaked on day 37 were not confirmed to be SARS-CoV-2 specific. Balanced CD4/CD8 phenotypes were observed for clones contracting from day 15 to 85, whereas a bias towards CD4+ was observed for a second wave of clones expanding from day 15 to 37. Only a couple of mild cases were covered by the study, and larger cohorts that include severe cases with pre-infection samples were considered necessary.

This clonotype was seen a handful of times. Its antigen is unknown. Within one base of it there is no much larger clone, and no base qualities were kept. The listed sequencing device is Illumina NovaSeq 6000. TCRalpha and TCRbeta cDNA libraries were constructed by 5'RACE with constant-segment primers, with sample barcodes and unique molecular identifiers being introduced. Trizol reagent was used to extract RNA from every sample. Libraries were amplified in two PCR steps, with a second sample barcode and Illumina TruSeq adapters added in the second step. Libraries were sequenced on an Illumina NovaSeq with 2 x 150 bp paired-end reads. The paper's data handling went like this. Demultiplexing of reads and collapsing into UMI-guided consensus sequences were performed with migec v1.2.7. Using mixcr v2.1.11, UMI consensuses were aligned to TRA and TRB V and J templates and then assembled into clonotypes. Expanded or contracted clonotypes were those called significant by both edgeR and NoisET, with noise models trained on biological replicates. For edgeR calls, the thresholds were a false discovery rate-adjusted p below 0.01 and a log2 fold-change of 1. As an exploratory analysis of dynamics, max-normalized trajectories of the 1000 most abundant clonotypes were examined with PCA combined with hierarchical clustering. Each responding clone was given a CD4 or CD8 phenotype based on the CD4+ and CD8+ repertoires, which had been sequenced separately. The raw public data were reprocessed by TCRdb itself: fastp quality trimming at Q25, MiXCR clonotype calling, in-frame beta chains only. Each entry merges the rows of one CDR3 protein and shows their most common DNA and genes. The V and J calls shown here were made by TCRdb, not taken from the authors' results. Recorded for this sample are approximately 150,000 distinct CDR3 sequences; 6% to 6.5% of them occurred a single time. The ten largest clonotypes hold under 2.5% of the sample.

PBMCs were isolated by Ficoll-Paque density gradient centrifugation. This receptor was taken from an adult woman who had mild COVID-19 (a few samples of this study predate the infection). The sample titles of this study are shuffled in the database, so cell type and time point are left out; the donor was told from shared clones. The specimen was PBMCs or a T cell subset sorted from them (not recorded which).

CDR3 sequence: CASSLTGVEQYF. The nucleotide sequence reads TGTGCCAGCAGCCTTACAGGGGTCGAGCAGTACTTC. The chain was built from TRBV7-9 and TRBJ2-7; the central 7 bases match TRBD1. Trimming accounts for 5 bases at V and 6 bases at J, while the number of junction bases matched to no gene is 4. Via the germline V gene (reference sequence), CDR1 is SEHNR and CDR2 FQNEAQ. From cysteine to phenylalanine, the CDR3 is 12 amino acids long. Of all the DNA, just the CDR3 is kept, 36 bases in frame from base 1.